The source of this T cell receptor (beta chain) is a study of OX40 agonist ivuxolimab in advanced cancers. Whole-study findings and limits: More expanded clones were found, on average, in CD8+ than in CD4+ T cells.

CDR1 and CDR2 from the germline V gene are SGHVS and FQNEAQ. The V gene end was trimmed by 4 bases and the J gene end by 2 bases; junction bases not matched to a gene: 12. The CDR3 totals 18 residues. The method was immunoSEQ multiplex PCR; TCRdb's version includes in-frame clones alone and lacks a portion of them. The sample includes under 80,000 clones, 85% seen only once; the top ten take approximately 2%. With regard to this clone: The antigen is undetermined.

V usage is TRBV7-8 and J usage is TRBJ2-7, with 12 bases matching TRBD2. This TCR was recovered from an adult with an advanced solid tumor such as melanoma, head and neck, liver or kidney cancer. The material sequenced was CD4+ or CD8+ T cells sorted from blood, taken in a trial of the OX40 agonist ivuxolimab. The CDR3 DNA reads TGTGCCAGCAGCTCCACGTTACCGGGACTAGCGGGCCCCTACGAGCAGTACTTC. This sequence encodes CASSSTLPGLAGPYEQYF. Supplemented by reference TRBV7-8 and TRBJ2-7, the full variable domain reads GAGVSQSPRYKVAKRGQDVALRCDPISGHVSLFWYQQALGQGPEFLTYFQNEAQLDKSGLPSDRFFAERPEGSVSTLKIQRTQQEDSAVYLCASSSTLPGLAGPYEQYFGPGTRLTVT.